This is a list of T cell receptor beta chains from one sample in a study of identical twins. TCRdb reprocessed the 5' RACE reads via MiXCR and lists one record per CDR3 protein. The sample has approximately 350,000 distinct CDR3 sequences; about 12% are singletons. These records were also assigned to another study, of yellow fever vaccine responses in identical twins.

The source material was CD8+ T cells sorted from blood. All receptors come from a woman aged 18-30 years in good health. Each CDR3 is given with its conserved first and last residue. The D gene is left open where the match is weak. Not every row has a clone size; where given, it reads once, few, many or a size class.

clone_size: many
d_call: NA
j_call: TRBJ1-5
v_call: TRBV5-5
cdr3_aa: CASSLDVNQPQHF
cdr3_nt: TGTGCCAGCAGCTTGGACGTGAATCAGCCCCAGCATTTT

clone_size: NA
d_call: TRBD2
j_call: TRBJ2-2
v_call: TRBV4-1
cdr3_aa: CASSQDKAGGPGKLFF
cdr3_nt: TGCGCCAGCAGCCAAGATAAAGCGGGAGGTCCAGGGAAGCTGTTTTTT

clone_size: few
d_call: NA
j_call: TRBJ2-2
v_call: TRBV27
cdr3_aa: CASSLFVKAGELFF
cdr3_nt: TGTGCCAGCAGTTTATTTGTTAAGGCCGGGGAGCTGTTTTTT

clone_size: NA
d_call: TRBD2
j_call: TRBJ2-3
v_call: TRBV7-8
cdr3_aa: CASSSNLGLAGDTQYF
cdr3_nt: TGTGCCAGCAGCTCTAACCTTGGACTAGCGGGAGATACGCAGTATTTT

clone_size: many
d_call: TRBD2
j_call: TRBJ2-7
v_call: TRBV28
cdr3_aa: CASRPTSDPFYEQYF
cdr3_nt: TGTGCCAGCAGACCTACTAGCGACCCTTTCTACGAGCAGTACTTC

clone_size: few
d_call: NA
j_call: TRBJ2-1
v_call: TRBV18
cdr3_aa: CASSPPDWIYNEQFF
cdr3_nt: TGTGCCAGCTCACCACCGGACTGGATCTACAATGAGCAGTTCTTC

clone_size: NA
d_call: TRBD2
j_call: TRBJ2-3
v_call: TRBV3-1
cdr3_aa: CASSQEALAGGPGFTDTQYF
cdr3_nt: TGTGCCAGCAGCCAAGAGGCACTAGCGGGAGGGCCTGGTTTTACAGATACGCAGTATTTT

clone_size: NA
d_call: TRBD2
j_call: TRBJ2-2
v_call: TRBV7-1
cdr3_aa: CASTSPLELAGGQPSNTGELFF
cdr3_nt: TGTGCCAGCACCTCCCCGTTGGAGCTAGCGGGAGGGCAGCCGTCGAACACCGGGGAGCTGTTTTTT

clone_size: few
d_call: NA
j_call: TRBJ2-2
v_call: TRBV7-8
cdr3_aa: CASSLRVGSTGELFF
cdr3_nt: TGTGCCAGCAGCTTAAGAGTGGGTTCCACCGGGGAGCTGTTTTTT

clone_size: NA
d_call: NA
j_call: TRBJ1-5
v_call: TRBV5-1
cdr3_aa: CASTPRGKKPNQPQHF
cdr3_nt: TGCGCCAGCACTCCTAGGGGGAAAAAACCCAATCAGCCCCAGCATTTT

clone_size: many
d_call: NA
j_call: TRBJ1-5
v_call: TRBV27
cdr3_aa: CASSPTPSNQPQHF
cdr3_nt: TGTGCCAGCAGTCCTACACCCAGCAATCAGCCCCAGCATTTT

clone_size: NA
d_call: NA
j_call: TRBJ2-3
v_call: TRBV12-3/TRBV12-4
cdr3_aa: CASSLIFGSPDTQYF
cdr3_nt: TGTGCCAGCAGTTTGATATTCGGCTCCCCCGATACGCAGTATTTT

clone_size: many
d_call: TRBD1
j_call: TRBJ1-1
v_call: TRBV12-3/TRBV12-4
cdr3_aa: CASSPDRGYTEAFF
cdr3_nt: TGTGCCAGCAGCCCGGACAGGGGGTACACTGAAGCTTTCTTT

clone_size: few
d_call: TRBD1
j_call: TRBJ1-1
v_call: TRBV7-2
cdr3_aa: CASSARQGRITEAFF
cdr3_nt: TGTGCCAGCAGCGCCCGACAGGGAAGAATCACTGAAGCTTTCTTT

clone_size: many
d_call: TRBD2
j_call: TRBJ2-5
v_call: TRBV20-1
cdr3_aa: CSAHGLAGGSFLQETQYF
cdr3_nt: TGCAGTGCACACGGACTAGCGGGAGGGTCATTTCTACAAGAGACCCAGTACTTC

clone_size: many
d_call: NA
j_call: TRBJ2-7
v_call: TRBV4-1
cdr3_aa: CASSQDQVAPDYEQYF
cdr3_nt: TGCGCCAGCAGCCAAGATCAGGTGGCCCCCGACTACGAGCAGTACTTC

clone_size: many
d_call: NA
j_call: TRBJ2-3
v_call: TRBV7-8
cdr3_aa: CASSPINRDTQYF
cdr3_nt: TGTGCCAGCAGCCCAATAAATAGGGATACGCAGTATTTT

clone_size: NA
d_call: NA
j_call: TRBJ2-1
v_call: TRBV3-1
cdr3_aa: CASSPEWGSNEQFF
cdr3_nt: TGTGCCAGCAGCCCGGAGTGGGGGAGCAATGAGCAGTTCTTC

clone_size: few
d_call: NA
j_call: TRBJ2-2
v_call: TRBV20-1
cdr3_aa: CSARAESGELFF
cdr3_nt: TGCAGTGCCAGGGCGGAGTCCGGGGAGCTGTTTTTT

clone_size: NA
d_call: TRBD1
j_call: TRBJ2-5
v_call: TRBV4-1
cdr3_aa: CASSARTGGVGETQYF
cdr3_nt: TGCGCCAGCAGCGCCCGGACAGGGGGAGTCGGAGAGACCCAGTACTTC

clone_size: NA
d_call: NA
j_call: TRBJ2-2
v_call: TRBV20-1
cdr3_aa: CSARGTSLNRELFF
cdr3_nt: TGCAGTGCTAGAGGGACCTCTCTGAACAGGGAGCTGTTTTTT

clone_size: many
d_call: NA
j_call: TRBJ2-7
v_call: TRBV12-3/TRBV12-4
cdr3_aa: CASSVGQISSYEQYF
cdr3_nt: TGTGCCAGCAGTGTCGGACAGATAAGCTCCTACGAGCAGTACTTC